This is a list of T cell receptor beta chains from one sample in a study of shared clonotypes between healthy human individuals. Clones were read by immunoSEQ multiplex PCR, and TCRdb kept only the in-frame ones, dropping some. The sample holds over a million clones, about 80% seen once. What was sequenced was memory CD4+ T cells sorted from blood. All receptors derive from a man aged 18 to 30 in good health. The CDR3 runs from the conserved cysteine through the conserved F or W. Fields, in order: J gene, V gene, D gene, clone size, CDR3 DNA, CDR3 protein. The D gene is left open where the match is weak. Not all rows give a size; the values are once, few, many and, for expanded clones, a class.

>TRBJ2-6|TRBV12-5|-|once
TGTGCTAGTGCCTTAGGAGGGCCTGGAGGGGCCAACGTCCTGACTTTC
CASALGGPGGANVLTF
>TRBJ2-6|TRBV10-3|-|-
TGTGCCACTCGGGACACCCCGCATTCTGGGGCCAACGTCCTGACTTTC
CATRDTPHSGANVLTF
>TRBJ2-5|TRBV15|TRBD2|-
TGTGCCACCAGCAGAGGACTAGCACAAGAGACCCAGTACTTC
CATSRGLAQETQYF
>TRBJ2-7|TRBV11-2|-|-
TGTGCCAGCAGCTTAGGGGACACTAGCTCCTACGAGCAGTACTTC
CASSLGDTSSYEQYF
>TRBJ2-7|TRBV5-1|-|many
TGCGCCAGCAGCTTGGGTAGTAGCGGCTACGAGCAGTACTTC
CASSLGSSGYEQYF
>TRBJ2-1|TRBV6-5|TRBD2|-
TGTGCCAGCAGCGCAGCGGGACGCCACAATGAGCAGTTCTTC
CASSAAGRHNEQFF
>TRBJ2-1|TRBV5-6|-|-
TGTGCCAGCAGCTTGTCGGAAGCGTTCTACAATGAGCAGTTCTTC
CASSLSEAFYNEQFF
>TRBJ1-2|TRBV28|-|-
TGTGCCAGCAGTGGGGAGGGGTTGACTTTCGGCTACACCTTC
CASSGEGLTFGYTF
>TRBJ1-6|TRBV5-8|-|-
TGTGCCAGCACCCTGGGGGGACATTCGAATTCACCCCTCCACTTT
CASTLGGHSNSPLHF
>TRBJ2-3|TRBV9|TRBD2|few
TGTGCCAGCAGCCGGGGGGGCCTGGGAGATACGCAGTATTTT
CASSRGGLGDTQYF
>TRBJ2-7|TRBV5-1|-|-
TGCGCCAGCAGCCTCGCCGGGGGAGTCGAGTACGAGCAGTACTTC
CASSLAGGVEYEQYF
>TRBJ1-4|TRBV4-1|TRBD1|once
TGCGCCAGCACCGCAGAGGACAGGCTAAAAAAACTGTTTTTT
CASTAEDRLKKLFF
>TRBJ2-1|TRBV4-1|-|-
TGCGCCAGCAGCCCTAGACTAACACAGGGAGCAGGCAATGAGCAGTTCTTC
CASSPRLTQGAGNEQFF
>TRBJ2-1|TRBV11-3|TRBD2|-
TGTGCCAGCAGCTTAGAAGGGACTAGCGAGTATGCAAGCTCCTACAATGAGCAGTTCTTC
CASSLEGTSEYASSYNEQFF
>TRBJ2-7|TRBV10-2|-|-
TGCGCCAGCAGCATAGGACAGATACTACGAGAGCAGTACTTC
CASSIGQILREQYF
>TRBJ1-6|TRBV2|TRBD1|-
TGTGCCAGCAGAGACAGGGGACGAGATAATTCACCCCTCCACTTT
CASRDRGRDNSPLHF
>TRBJ1-5|TRBV27|-|once
TGTGCCAGCAAGAGGGTCGATAGCAATCAGCCCCAGCATTTT
CASKRVDSNQPQHF
>TRBJ1-5|TRBV21-1|-|-
TGTGCCAGCAGCAAACCGGTCGGCTTAGGGGGCGGGAATCAGCCCCAGCATTTT
CASSKPVGLGGGNQPQHF
>TRBJ2-7|TRBV4-2|-|-
TGTGCCAGCAGCCAAGACGAGGTCCGCGAGCAGTACTTC
CASSQDEVREQYF
>TRBJ1-2|TRBV5-4|-|-
TGTGCCAGCAGCTTATTTTCGGGGGCGTATCGTGGCTACACCTTC
CASSLFSGAYRGYTF
>TRBJ1-5|TRBV28|TRBD1|-
TGTGCCAGCAGTTTATCTGGACAGGGAGGTCAGCCCCAGCATTTT
CASSLSGQGGQPQHF
>TRBJ2-3|TRBV7-2|-|-
TGTGCCAGCAGGACAGCGAGCACAGATACGCAGTATTTT
CASRTASTDTQYF
>TRBJ2-5|TRBV2|-|-
TGTGCCAGCAAAGAGGAGACCCAGTACTTC
CASKEETQYF
>TRBJ1-3|TRBV4-2|-|-
TGTGCCAGCAGCCAAGAAGGGGGGCGAGGAAACACCATATATTTT
CASSQEGGRGNTIYF
>TRBJ1-2|TRBV7-2|TRBD1|-
TGTGCCAGCAGCCCGACAGGGACTCATGGCTACACCTTC
CASSPTGTHGYTF
>TRBJ2-5|TRBV5-1|-|-
TGCGCCAGCAGCTCCGGGACATTTCAAGAGACCCAGTACTTC
CASSSGTFQETQYF
>TRBJ1-2|TRBV4-3|-|-
TGCGCCAGCAGCCAAGATCGCGGACAGAAGGCCTATGGCTACACCTTC
CASSQDRGQKAYGYTF
>TRBJ1-2|TRBV30|TRBD1|-
TGTGCCTGGAGAGTTGGACAGGGCTATGGCTACACCTTC
CAWRVGQGYGYTF
>TRBJ1-4|TRBV18|-|-
TGTGCCAGCTCCGCAGGGGCAACTAATGAAAAACTGTTTTTT
CASSAGATNEKLFF
>TRBJ1-1|TRBV30|-|-
TGTGCCTGGAGTGCACAGCAGAACACTGAAGCTTTCTTT
CAWSAQQNTEAFF
>TRBJ2-3|TRBV5-6|TRBD2|few
TGTGCTACCAACGAGCGGGGGGATGGAGATACGCAGTATTTT
CATNERGDGDTQYF
>TRBJ1-2|TRBV27|TRBD1|-
TGTGCCAGCAGCGGAACAGGGGGAAGCTACACCTTC
CASSGTGGSYTF
>TRBJ1-1|TRBV5-4|TRBD1|-
TGTGCCAGCAGCTCTGGGACAGGGGGGGGGACTGAAGCTTTCTTT
CASSSGTGGGTEAFF
>TRBJ2-4|TRBV28|TRBD1|-
TGTGCCAGCAGTAAGGGACAGTTACTAGCCAAAAACATTCAGTACTTC
CASSKGQLLAKNIQYF
>TRBJ2-3|TRBV2|TRBD2|-
TGTGCCAGCAACCCGACTAGCGGGATCCCAGATACGCAGTATTTT
CASNPTSGIPDTQYF
>TRBJ2-1|TRBV20-1|-|-
TGCAGTCCCGCTGAGCAGTTCTTC
CSPAEQFF
>TRBJ1-5|TRBV6-1|-|-
TGTGCCAGCAGTTGGGGGGACGGGCCAGGGTGGCCCCAGCATTTT
CASSWGDGPGWPQHF
>TRBJ2-1|TRBV30|TRBD2|few
TGTGCCTGGAATCCTCCGATAGCGGGGAAGGGCAATGAGCAGTTCTTC
CAWNPPIAGKGNEQFF
>TRBJ2-7|TRBV27|TRBD2|-
TGTGCCAGCAGTTTCCTAGCGGGAGGGGCCTACGAGCAGTACTTC
CASSFLAGGAYEQYF
>TRBJ2-5|TRBV6-1|-|-
TGTGCCAGCAGTGAGGGACTCACTCGAGGGACCCAGTACTTC
CASSEGLTRGTQYF
>TRBJ2-5|TRBV29-1|-|few
TGCAGCGCCGTACTAGGTCTGAAGACCCAGTACTTC
CSAVLGLKTQYF
>TRBJ2-7|TRBV5-6|TRBD1|-
TGTGCCAGCAGCTTGCCTCCGGGACAGGCCTACGAGCAGTACTTC
CASSLPPGQAYEQYF
>TRBJ1-2|TRBV4-1|TRBD1|-
TGCGCCAGCAGCCAAGATCGCGACAGGGGGGCCGGCTACACCTTC
CASSQDRDRGAGYTF
>TRBJ2-5|TRBV19|-|-
TGTGCCAGTAGTTGGCCAGGTGAGACCCAGTACTTC
CASSWPGETQYF
>TRBJ2-5|TRBV30|-|-
TGTGCCTGGAGTAACTTAGCCCGGGAGACCCAGTACTTC
CAWSNLARETQYF
>TRBJ1-2|TRBV28|TRBD1|-
TGTGCCAGCAGTACCCCCCGGGACAGCCCATTGGGGGGGTATGGCTACACCTTC
CASSTPRDSPLGGYGYTF
>TRBJ2-7|TRBV19|TRBD2|-
TGTGCCAGTAGTTATTCAGCGGGAGGCCCCTCCTACGAGCAGTACTTC
CASSYSAGGPSYEQYF
>TRBJ2-1|TRBV9|-|once
TGTGCCAGCAGCCCGCGGGACTTAACGTCCTACAATGAGCAGTTCTTC
CASSPRDLTSYNEQFF
>TRBJ1-2|TRBV6-6|-|-
TGTGCCAGCAGTTACAATAACTATGGCTACACCTTC
CASSYNNYGYTF
>TRBJ2-7|TRBV21-1|-|-
TGTGCCAGCAGCAAAGCCGGACAGTTTTCCTACGAGCAGTACTTC
CASSKAGQFSYEQYF
>TRBJ1-6|TRBV21-1|-|once
TGTGCCAGCAGCCCGCGGACAGCAATTTCACCCCTCCACTTT
CASSPRTAISPLHF